Listed below are T cell receptor beta chains from one sample, sequenced in a study of cytomegalovirus exposure and HLA in healthy donors. Method: immunoSEQ multiplex PCR; TCRdb's copy keeps in-frame clones and lacks some. In the table there are 150,000 to 200,000 clones, roughly 79% of which are singletons. The sample taken for sequencing was PBMCs. The receptor source for this set is a woman aged 18-29 years in good health and CMV-seropositive. Each CDR3 is given with its conserved first and last residue. Each record gives: V gene, CDR3 protein.

TRBV9 | CASSGTSGVAEQYF
TRBV7-7 | CASSLGTGGRETQYF
TRBV6-5 | CASSYQGASDTQYF
TRBV6-1 | CASSESGSYNEQFF
TRBV5-1 | CASSLEIGGPQHF
TRBV15 | CATSREGIGTLFEAFF
TRBV30 | CAWSRGSGNTIYF
TRBV5-1 | CASSLVRQGLQRGLESPLHF
TRBV6-5 | CASSPSLSRSYTF
TRBV25-1 | CASSFNRGWGETQYF
TRBV6-4 | CASSEQTSGGAYNEQFF
TRBV30 | CAWSSNYGYTF
TRBV9 | CASSVEQGSGPNTEAFF
TRBV7-8 | CASTILRRDREFLGNQPQHF
TRBV7-9 | CASSYLATGANYGYTF
TRBV27 | CASSYAVWYEQYF
TRBV7-9 | CASGTGSVSNQPQHF
TRBV7-9 | CAGSIVGGTGELFF
TRBV7-9 | CASSQTGNQPQHF
TRBV19 | CASQSLASGGYGYTF
TRBV25-1 | CASSDQGPYEQYF
TRBV2 | CASGAGITGELFF
TRBV15 | CATSSRRSVNEKLFF
TRBV28 | CASSDPTGGSTDTQYF
TRBV6-1 | CASSALDRAGTEAFF
TRBV19 | CASSIVRVDQPQHF
TRBV4-3 | CASSQDGGAQRGGLRTQYF
TRBV6-5 | CASSRKTGDYGYTF
TRBV15 | CATRQGTNIQYF
TRBV18 | CASSPLRDRGPFGGQYF
TRBV5-6 | CASSPRTASYEQYF
TRBV5-1 | CASSLTLDEQYF
TRBV2 | CASSVQGMVDGYTF
TRBV27 | CASSLWKGGAGEKLFF
TRBV10-3 | CAIRTTSGPDTQYF
TRBV6-6 | CASSYGPASEGTQYF
TRBV11-2 | CASSPRTGGDEQYF
TRBV7-2 | CASSPLGGYGYTF
TRBV2 | CASKGVGYYEQYF
TRBV5-4 | CASSLELAGGQETQYF
TRBV7-2 | CASSWGTGLWEAFF
TRBV6-5 | CASSSNDRGLVDEQFF
TRBV11-3 | CASSLGPSTDTQYF
TRBV19 | CASSSTGTGYEQYF
TRBV4-1 | CASSSRTEEGRGIF
TRBV9 | CASSVVLAGGIDEQFF
TRBV15 | CATSRVMGAPGYTF
TRBV28 | CASSLGRQGPNEKLFF
TRBV30 | CALTGLRMNTEAFF
TRBV7-2 | CASSLDSGYGYTF